Below, one T cell receptor beta chain is given with its context. Its target is not known. The data belong to a study of beta chain features in type 1 diabetes. Study results and limitations: TCRB CDR3s from Type 1 diabetes patients were moderately but significantly shorter in all four CD4+ subsets.

Sequenced material consisted of expressed TCRB transcripts (all of the isolated RNA was reverse transcribed). Produced via immunoSEQ multiplex PCR; TCRdb's table is partial and in-frame only. The sample holds 680,000 or so clones, under 15% seen once. Germline CDR1 and CDR2: SGHDN and FVKESK. With 4 bases removed from V and 4 bases from J, the gap between germline ends came to 11 bases. The CDR3 runs to 14 residues. The rearrangement links TRBV14 to TRBJ2-1; D tentatively reads TRBD1 or TRBD2 (5 bases each). Material: naive CD4+ T cells from blood. The sequence was collected from a man younger than 35 with type 1 diabetes. CDR3 in amino acids: CASSLGRIYNEQFF. DNA of the CDR3: TGTGCCAGCAGCCTGGGACGGATTTACAATGAGCAGTTCTTC.